This T cell receptor (beta chain) originates from a study of cytomegalovirus exposure and HLA in healthy donors. The wider study: Tens of millions of unique TCRs, all from HLA-typed donors, were included in an early release of the data.

General study findings and limits: Most sequenced TCRs were rare (though some public TCRs occurred in many donors). One variant, a missense change in DCLRE1C, was linked in a later analysis to TCR beta V- and J-gene trimming. When presence/absence was analysed, sequencing depth was taken to be roughly uniform across donors.

As regards this clone: Its specificity is not known.

The PCR was carried out with 60 Vbeta primers and 13 Jbeta primers. Method: immunoSEQ multiplex PCR; TCRdb's copy keeps in-frame clones and lacks some. The sample totals 40,000 to 50,000 clones. Sequencing input: PBMCs. This TCR derives from a woman aged 40 to 50 in good health and CMV-seronegative.

This CDR3 is CASSLREDLNNEQFF. The CDR3 coding sequence is TGCGCCAGCAGCTTACGGGAGGACCTAAACAATGAGCAGTTCTTC. The rearrangement links TRBV5-1 to TRBJ2-1, with 7 nucleotides matching TRBD2. Germline V CDR1 and CDR2: SGHRS, YFSETQ. J was trimmed by 5 bases and V by 2 bases; bases with no gene match: 7. The CDR3 runs to 15 residues.